These T cell receptor beta chains were read from a single sample in a study of PD-1 blockade in classical Hodgkin lymphoma. The repertoire was sequenced with immunoSEQ multiplex PCR; TCRdb's copy has only in-frame clones and lacks some. The sample yields more than 30,000 clones, 82% seen once. The sequences come from peripheral blood mononuclear cells (PBMCs), collected at baseline. All receptors derive from a human donor with classical Hodgkin lymphoma. CDR3s include the opening cysteine and the closing phenylalanine or tryptophan. The D gene is left open where the match is weak. Rows give clone size only sometimes, using once, few, many, or a class for an expanded clone.

CDR3 length	J gene	D gene	V gene	clone size	CDR3 protein	CDR3 DNA
16	TRBJ2-1	NA	TRBV11-1	NA	CASTRMADGWRNEQFF	TGTGCCAGCACCAGGATGGCTGATGGATGGAGGAATGAGCAGTTCTTC
12	TRBJ2-1	NA	TRBV7-4	NA	CASSGWDNEQFF	TGTGCCAGCAGCGGGTGGGACAATGAGCAGTTCTTC
15	TRBJ2-1	TRBD1	TRBV7-2	NA	CASSLTGQVNNEQFF	TGTGCCAGCAGCCTTACGGGACAGGTGAACAATGAGCAGTTCTTC
14	TRBJ2-2	NA	TRBV5-6	NA	CASRSTQTTGELFF	TGTGCCAGCAGATCGACACAAACCACCGGGGAGCTGTTTTTT
14	TRBJ2-5	NA	TRBV7-2	NA	CASSLDHSEETQYF	TGTGCCAGCAGCTTAGATCACTCGGAAGAGACCCAGTACTTC
14	TRBJ1-2	TRBD1	TRBV18	NA	CASSPTGGGYGHTF	TGTGCCAGCTCACCCACAGGGGGCGGCTATGGCCACACCTTC
15	TRBJ1-6	TRBD1	TRBV29-1	NA	CSAQAGTGNNSPLHF	TGCAGCGCCCAAGCCGGGACAGGGAATAATTCACCCCTCCACTTT
15	TRBJ2-2	NA	TRBV5-1	NA	CASSSPGLNTGELFF	TGCGCCAGCAGCTCTCCGGGTCTCAACACCGGGGAGCTGTTTTTT
15	TRBJ2-5	TRBD1	TRBV30	NA	CAWSWDRGWSETQYF	TGTGCCTGGAGTTGGGACAGGGGATGGTCGGAGACCCAGTACTTC
14	TRBJ1-5	TRBD1	TRBV19	NA	CASTRTGGNQPQHF	TGTGCCAGTACTAGGACAGGGGGCAATCAGCCCCAGCATTTT
15	TRBJ2-2	TRBD1	TRBV27	NA	CASSRGQGVSGELFF	TGTGCCAGCAGTCGCGGACAGGGGGTGAGCGGGGAGCTGTTTTTT
14	TRBJ2-1	NA	TRBV28	NA	CASSLRVGVNEQFF	TGTGCCAGCAGCCTCCGGGTAGGGGTGAATGAGCAGTTCTTC
14	TRBJ1-1	NA	TRBV4-3	NA	CASVRDPGSTEAFF	TGCGCCAGCGTTCGGGACCCCGGGAGCACTGAAGCTTTCTTT
16	TRBJ2-7	NA	TRBV18	NA	CASSPPQVQASYEQYF	TGTGCCAGCTCACCACCGCAGGTCCAAGCCTCCTACGAGCAGTACTTC
16	TRBJ2-7	NA	TRBV11-2	NA	CASSLEILPSVYEQYF	TGTGCCAGCAGCTTAGAGATACTGCCGAGCGTGTACGAGCAGTACTTC
12	TRBJ1-2	NA	TRBV18	NA	CASSPGTDGYTF	TGTGCCAGCTCACCAGGGACCGATGGCTACACCTTC
13	TRBJ2-2	NA	TRBV7-7	NA	CASSLWGAGELFF	TGTGCTAGCAGCTTATGGGGGGCCGGGGAGCTGTTTTTT
15	TRBJ2-1	TRBD2	TRBV19	few	CASSLSSGGPDEQFF	TGTGCCAGTAGTCTATCTAGCGGGGGTCCGGATGAGCAGTTCTTC
13	TRBJ1-5	TRBD1	TRBV28	NA	CASSVQGNQPQHF	TGTGCCAGCAGTGTACAGGGGAATCAGCCCCAGCATTTT
14	TRBJ1-5	NA	TRBV18	once	CASSPETANQPQHF	TGTGCCAGCTCACCAGAGACAGCTAATCAGCCCCAGCATTTT
12	TRBJ1-2	NA	TRBV30	once	CAWSPGGYGYTF	TGTGCCTGGAGTCCCGGCGGCTATGGCTACACCTTC
13	TRBJ1-5	NA	TRBV7-9	NA	CASSSQGGQPQHF	TGTGCCAGCAGCTCACAGGGAGGTCAGCCCCAGCATTTT
15	TRBJ1-1	NA	TRBV6-1	few	CASSRIAGMNTEAFF	TGTGCCAGCAGTCGAATAGCCGGGATGAACACTGAAGCTTTCTTT
15	TRBJ1-6	NA	TRBV7-9	NA	CASSISGRDNSPLHF	TGTGCCAGCAGTATATCTGGGAGAGATAATTCACCCCTCCACTTT
15	TRBJ1-1	NA	TRBV7-9	NA	CASSLEAAFNTEAFF	TGTGCCAGCAGCTTAGAGGCAGCGTTTAACACTGAAGCTTTCTTT
17	TRBJ1-2	NA	TRBV9	NA	CASSVWEEIRANYGYTF	TGTGCCAGCAGCGTATGGGAGGAAATTAGAGCTAACTATGGCTACACCTTC
16	TRBJ2-3	NA	TRBV7-9	NA	CASSFISSSGLDTQYF	TGTGCCAGCAGCTTTATCTCATCCAGTGGTTTAGATACGCAGTATTTT
13	TRBJ1-1	NA	TRBV5-1	NA	CASTRGEGTEAFF	TGCGCCAGCACACGGGGAGAGGGCACTGAAGCTTTCTTT
16	TRBJ2-1	NA	TRBV5-6	once	CASSLLEGGSYNEQFF	TGTGCCAGCAGCTTGTTGGAGGGAGGCTCCTACAATGAGCAGTTCTTC
11	TRBJ1-1	NA	TRBV6-4	NA	CASSGQGQAFF	TGTGCCAGCAGTGGTCAGGGGCAAGCTTTCTTT
15	TRBJ1-4	NA	TRBV6-1	NA	CASMKPGRANEKLFF	TGTGCCAGCATGAAACCGGGGAGAGCTAATGAAAAACTGTTTTTT
13	TRBJ2-1	NA	TRBV7-3	few	CASSPNQYNEQFF	TGTGCCAGCAGCCCCAACCAGTACAATGAGCAGTTCTTC
13	TRBJ2-3	NA	TRBV27	few	CASSLSRGDTQYF	TGTGCCAGCAGTTTATCGCGAGGGGATACGCAGTATTTT
13	TRBJ1-2	NA	TRBV29-1	NA	CSVAIGEGHGYTF	TGCAGCGTTGCAATCGGGGAGGGACATGGCTACACCTTC
19	TRBJ2-5	TRBD1	TRBV9	NA	CASSVGPPGQGSPQETQYF	TGTGCCAGCAGCGTAGGCCCCCCGGGACAGGGCAGCCCGCAAGAGACCCAGTACTTC
16	TRBJ1-5	TRBD1	TRBV28	NA	CASSSPLDRAQVPQHF	TGTGCCAGCAGTTCTCCCCTGGACAGGGCGCAGGTCCCCCAGCATTTT
14	TRBJ1-1	TRBD1	TRBV4-1	NA	CASRPSDRDDEAFF	TGCGCCAGCAGACCTTCGGACAGGGACGATGAAGCTTTCTTT
17	TRBJ1-2	TRBD1	TRBV4-2	few	CASSAPGQGSKGYGYTF	TGTGCCAGCAGCGCACCGGGACAGGGATCGAAGGGCTATGGCTACACCTTC
17	TRBJ1-3	TRBD1	TRBV15	NA	CATSRDWTGRFGNTIYF	TGTGCCACCAGCAGAGATTGGACAGGGAGATTTGGAAACACCATATATTTT
12	TRBJ2-7	NA	TRBV30	NA	CAWSWGVDEQYF	TGTGCGTGGTCCTGGGGAGTGGACGAGCAGTACTTC
16	TRBJ2-3	NA	TRBV7-3	NA	CASSLGSGGPTDTQYF	TGTGCCAGCAGCTTAGGTAGTGGGGGGCCCACAGATACGCAGTATTTT
16	TRBJ2-3	TRBD2	TRBV7-9	NA	CASSLWLAGITDTQYF	TGTGCCAGCAGCTTATGGCTAGCGGGGATCACAGATACGCAGTATTTT
13	TRBJ1-5	NA	TRBV19	NA	CATSDSFNQPQHF	TGTGCCACTTCGGACAGCTTCAATCAGCCCCAGCATTTT
14	TRBJ2-7	NA	TRBV19	NA	CASSIGSGSYEQYF	TGTGCCAGTAGTATAGGTTCCGGGTCCTACGAGCAGTACTTC
13	TRBJ1-6	NA	TRBV5-1	few	CASSLDRNSPLHF	TGCGCCAGCAGCTTGGACAGAAATTCACCCCTCCACTTT
14	TRBJ2-7	NA	TRBV21-1	NA	CASSYGTGHYEQYF	TGTGCCAGCTCTTACGGGACAGGGCATTACGAGCAGTACTTC
13	TRBJ2-3	TRBD2	TRBV12-5	NA	CASGAGGSITQYF	TGTGCTAGTGGCGCGGGGGGGTCAATTACGCAGTATTTT
13	TRBJ2-1	NA	TRBV5-8	once	CASSPPWGDEQFF	TGTGCCAGCAGCCCCCCGTGGGGGGATGAGCAGTTCTTC
13	TRBJ1-2	TRBD1	TRBV18	once	CASSPRTGYGYTF	TGTGCCAGCTCACCTCGGACAGGGTATGGCTACACCTTC
15	TRBJ1-5	TRBD1	TRBV28	NA	CASTDRGRGIQPQHF	TGTGCCAGCACTGACAGGGGGCGAGGGATTCAGCCCCAGCATTTT
12	TRBJ1-4	NA	TRBV14	NA	CASSQEEEKLFF	TGTGCCAGCAGCCAAGAGGAGGAAAAACTGTTTTTT
16	TRBJ1-6	NA	TRBV16	medium-sized	CASSLSGGVVYSPLHF	TGTGCCAGCAGCCTCTCCGGGGGGGTTGTGTATTCACCCCTCCACTTT
15	TRBJ1-5	TRBD1	TRBV6-1	NA	CASTEQGALSEPQHF	TGTGCCAGCACTGAACAGGGGGCATTAAGTGAGCCCCAGCATTTT